This TCR beta chain appears in the sequencing data of a study of blood T cell repertoires in COVID-19. About the study: The United States, Italy and Spain were the sources of the acute and convalescent COVID-19 samples. T cells, B-cell-depleted T cells, or PBMCs supplied cDNA or gDNA.

The authors' processing: Reference gene primer amplification gave nucleated cell count estimates. Only in-frame clones appear in the TCRdb table, and some are missing; sequencing was by immunoSEQ multiplex PCR. V and J calls and clone size are as listed in that table; D and trimming were resolved from the DNA. In the table there are around 55,000 clones, 88% of which are singletons. The CDR3 length is 15 residues. J lost 5 bases, V lost 1 base, and 6 bases had no gene match. CDR1 and CDR2 (germline): SGHNT, YENEEA. The sequencing input was peripheral blood. The J gene is TRBJ2-5, the V gene TRBV11-3; the match to TRBD2 covers 8 bases. The source is a man in his 60s with active COVID-19. The CDR3 DNA reads as TGTGCCAGCAGCTTAGGTGGTGTAGCGGGGGAGACCCAGTACTTC. Encoded protein: CASSLGGVAGETQYF.